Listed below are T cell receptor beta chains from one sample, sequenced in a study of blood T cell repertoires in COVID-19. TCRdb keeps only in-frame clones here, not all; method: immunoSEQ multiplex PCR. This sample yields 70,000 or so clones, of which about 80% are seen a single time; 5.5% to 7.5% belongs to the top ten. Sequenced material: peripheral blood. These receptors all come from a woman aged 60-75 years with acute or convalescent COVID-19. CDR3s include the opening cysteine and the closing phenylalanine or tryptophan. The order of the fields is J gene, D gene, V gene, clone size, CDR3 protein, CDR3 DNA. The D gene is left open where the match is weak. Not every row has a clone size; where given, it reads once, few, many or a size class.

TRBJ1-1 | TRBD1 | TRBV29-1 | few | CSVAPQGAMNTEAFF | TGCAGCGTCGCACCTCAGGGGGCCATGAACACTGAAGCTTTCTTT
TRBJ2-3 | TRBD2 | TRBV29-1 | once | CSASGGLAGATDTQYF | TGCAGCGCCTCCGGGGGACTAGCGGGGGCCACAGATACGCAGTATTTT
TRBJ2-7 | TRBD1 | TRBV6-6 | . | CASSYSDRAYEQYF | TGTGCCAGCAGTTACTCCGACAGGGCCTACGAGCAGTACTTC
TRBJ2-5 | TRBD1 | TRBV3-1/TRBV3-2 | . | CASSQRTGGQETQYF | TGTGCCAGCAGCCAACGGACAGGGGGCCAAGAGACCCAGTACTTC
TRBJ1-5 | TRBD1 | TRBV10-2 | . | CASSERAGGSNQPQHF | TGCGCCAGCAGTGAGAGGGCAGGGGGAAGCAATCAGCCCCAGCATTTT
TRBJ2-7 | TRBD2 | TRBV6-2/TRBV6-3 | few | CASSYWGGEQYF | TGTGCCAGCAGTTATTGGGGGGGCGAGCAGTACTTC
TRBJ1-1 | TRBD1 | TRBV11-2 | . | CASSQYRTGRQAFF | TGTGCCAGCAGCCAATACCGGACAGGGCGTCAAGCTTTCTTT
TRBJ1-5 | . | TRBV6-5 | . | CASRPSGYNQPQHF | TGTGCCAGCAGGCCCTCAGGGTATAACCAGCCCCAGCATTTT
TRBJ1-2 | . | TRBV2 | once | CASSPANYGYTF | TGTGCCAGCAGCCCAGCTAACTATGGCTACACCTTC
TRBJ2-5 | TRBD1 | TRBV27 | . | CASSFSTGTGVQTQYF | TGTGCCAGCAGTTTTAGTACCGGGACAGGGGTTCAGACCCAGTACTTC
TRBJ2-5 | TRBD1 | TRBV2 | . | CASSGQATETQYF | TGTGCCAGCAGCGGACAGGCCACAGAGACCCAGTACTTC
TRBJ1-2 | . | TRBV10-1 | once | CASRILSGGMIGYTF | TGCGCCAGCAGGATCCTCAGCGGGGGAATGATAGGCTACACCTTC
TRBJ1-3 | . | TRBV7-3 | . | CASSLMPGTGNTIYF | TGTGCCAGCAGCTTAATGCCAGGGACAGGAAACACCATATATTTT
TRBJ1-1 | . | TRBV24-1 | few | CATSGSGAEAFF | TGTGCCACCAGTGGGTCGGGGGCTGAAGCTTTCTTT
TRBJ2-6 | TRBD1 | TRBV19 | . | CASSPGQVSGANVLTF | TGTGCCAGTAGCCCTGGACAGGTCTCTGGGGCCAACGTCCTGACTTTC
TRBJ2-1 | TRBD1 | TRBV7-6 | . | CASSPVGQLSLNEQFF | TGTGCCAGCAGCCCGGTGGGACAGCTCTCCCTCAATGAGCAGTTCTTC
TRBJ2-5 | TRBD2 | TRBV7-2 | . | CASSLSGLAGPNKETQYF | TGTGCCAGCAGCTTATCGGGACTAGCGGGCCCAAACAAAGAGACCCAGTACTTC
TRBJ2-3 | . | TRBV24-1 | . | CATSDFSTEGTDTQYF | TGTGCCACCAGTGACTTCTCAACCGAGGGCACAGATACGCAGTATTTT
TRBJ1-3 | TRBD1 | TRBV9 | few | CASSDTGGVDTIYF | TGTGCCAGCAGCGACACAGGGGGCGTCGACACCATATATTTT
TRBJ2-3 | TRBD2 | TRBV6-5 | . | CASSRLAGASDTQYF | TGTGCCAGCAGCCGACTAGCGGGGGCATCAGATACGCAGTATTTT
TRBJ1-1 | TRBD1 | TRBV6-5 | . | CASTLTGGNTEAFF | TGTGCCAGCACCTTAACAGGGGGGAACACTGAAGCTTTCTTT
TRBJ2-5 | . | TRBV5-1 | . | CASSLGGSETQYF | TGCGCCAGCAGCTTGGGGGGCTCGGAGACCCAGTACTTC
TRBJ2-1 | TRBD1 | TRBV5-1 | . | CASSAGQGSNEQFF | TGCGCCAGCAGTGCGGGACAGGGTTCCAATGAGCAGTTCTTC
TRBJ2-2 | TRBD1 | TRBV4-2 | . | CASNRPGGTGELFF | TGTGCCAGCAACCGGCCAGGGGGAACCGGGGAGCTGTTTTTT
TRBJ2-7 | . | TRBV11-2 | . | CASSLGAGSYEQYF | TGTGCCAGCAGCTTAGGGGCTGGGTCCTACGAGCAGTACTTC
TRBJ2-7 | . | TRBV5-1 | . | CASSTGPGNPYEQYF | TGCGCCAGCAGCACCGGACCGGGAAACCCCTACGAGCAGTACTTC
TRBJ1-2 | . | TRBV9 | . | CASRPNLGGYGYTF | TGTGCCAGCAGACCTAATCTCGGGGGTTATGGCTACACCTTC
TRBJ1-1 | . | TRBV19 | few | CASSVQESYTEAFF | TGTGCCAGTAGCGTTCAGGAATCTTACACTGAAGCTTTCTTT
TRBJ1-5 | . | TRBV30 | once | CAWAAGEQPQHF | TGTGCCTGGGCAGCAGGGGAGCAGCCCCAGCATTTT
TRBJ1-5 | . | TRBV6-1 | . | CASSEEGQFNQPQHF | TGTGCCAGCAGTGAAGAAGGACAGTTCAATCAGCCCCAGCATTTT
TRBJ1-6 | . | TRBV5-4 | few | CASTMTVLGSPLHF | TGTGCCAGCACCATGACAGTCCTCGGGTCACCCCTCCACTTT
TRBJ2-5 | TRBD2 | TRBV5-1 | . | CASSRGLAGGQETQYF | TGCGCCAGCAGCCGGGGACTAGCGGGGGGACAAGAGACCCAGTACTTC
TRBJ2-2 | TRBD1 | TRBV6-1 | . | CASSEFGQGPGGELFF | TGTGCCAGCAGTGAATTCGGACAGGGTCCGGGCGGGGAGCTGTTTTTT
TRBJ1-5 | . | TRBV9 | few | CASSAGAGGNQPQHF | TGTGCCAGCAGCGCCGGAGCGGGGGGCAATCAGCCCCAGCATTTT
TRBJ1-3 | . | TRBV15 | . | CATSRDPRAGNTIYF | TGTGCCACCAGCAGAGATCCCAGGGCCGGAAACACCATATATTTT
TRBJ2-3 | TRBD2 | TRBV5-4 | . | CASSLRGGRDTQYF | TGTGCCAGCAGCTTGCGGGGGGGCAGAGATACGCAGTATTTT
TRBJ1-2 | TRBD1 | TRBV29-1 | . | CSAQTGRGGYTF | TGCAGCGCTCAGACAGGGAGAGGTGGCTACACCTTC
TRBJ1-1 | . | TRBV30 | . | CAWTRVGQTMNTEAFF | TGTGCCTGGACCCGAGTTGGGCAGACCATGAACACTGAAGCTTTCTTT
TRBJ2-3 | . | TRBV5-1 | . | CASRFRGEVVTDTQYF | TGCGCCAGCAGATTCAGGGGGGAGGTTGTGACAGATACGCAGTATTTT
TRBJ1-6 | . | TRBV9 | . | CASSVGFQNYNSPLHF | TGTGCCAGCAGCGTAGGTTTTCAGAACTATAATTCACCCCTCCACTTT
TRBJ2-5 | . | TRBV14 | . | CASSQDLTRRETQYF | TGTGCCAGCAGCCAAGATTTGACTAGGAGAGAGACCCAGTACTTC
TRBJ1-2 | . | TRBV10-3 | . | CAISPSENYGYTF | TGTGCCATCAGTCCCTCGGAGAACTATGGCTACACCTTC
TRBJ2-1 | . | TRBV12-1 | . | CASIITPGQGAGEQFF | TGTGCCAGCATCATAACACCGGGACAGGGGGCCGGTGAGCAGTTCTTC
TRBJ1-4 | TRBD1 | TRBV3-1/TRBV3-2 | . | CASSQLTGTDEKLFF | TGTGCCAGCAGCCAACTGACAGGGACCGACGAAAAACTGTTTTTT
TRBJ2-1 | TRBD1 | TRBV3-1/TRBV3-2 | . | CASSQELGGVNNEQFF | TGTGCCAGCAGCCAAGAGCTAGGGGGCGTAAACAATGAGCAGTTCTTC
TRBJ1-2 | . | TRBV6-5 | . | CASGSLGGVDGYTF | TGTGCCAGCGGTTCCCTGGGAGGGGTGGATGGCTACACCTTC
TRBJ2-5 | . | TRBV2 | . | CASSRETQYF | TGTGCCAGCAGCCGGGAGACCCAGTACTTC
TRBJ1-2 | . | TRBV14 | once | CASSQEFRGYTF | TGTGCCAGCAGCCAAGAGTTCAGGGGCTACACCTTC
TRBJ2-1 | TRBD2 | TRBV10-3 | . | CAISDLAGEGGNEQFF | TGTGCCATCAGTGATTTAGCGGGGGAAGGAGGCAATGAGCAGTTCTTC
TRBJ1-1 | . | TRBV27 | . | CASTSLGEGEAFF | TGTGCCAGCACCTCTTTAGGGGAAGGGGAAGCTTTCTTT